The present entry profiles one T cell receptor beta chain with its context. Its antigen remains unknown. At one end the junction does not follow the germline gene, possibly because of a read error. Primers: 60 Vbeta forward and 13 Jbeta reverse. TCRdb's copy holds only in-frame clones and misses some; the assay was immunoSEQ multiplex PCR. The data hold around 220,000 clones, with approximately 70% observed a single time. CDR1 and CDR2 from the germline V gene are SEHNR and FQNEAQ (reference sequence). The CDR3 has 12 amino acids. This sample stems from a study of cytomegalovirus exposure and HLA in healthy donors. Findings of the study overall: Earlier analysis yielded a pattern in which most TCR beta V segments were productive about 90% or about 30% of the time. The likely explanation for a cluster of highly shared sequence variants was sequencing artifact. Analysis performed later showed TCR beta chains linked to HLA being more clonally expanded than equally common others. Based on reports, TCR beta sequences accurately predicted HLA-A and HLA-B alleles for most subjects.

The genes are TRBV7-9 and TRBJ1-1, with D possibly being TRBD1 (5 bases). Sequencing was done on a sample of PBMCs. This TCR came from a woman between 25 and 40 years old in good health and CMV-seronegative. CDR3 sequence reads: CSSSSGSGEAFF. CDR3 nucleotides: TGTTCCAGCAGCTCAGGGTCGGGTGAAGCTTTCTTT.